A single TCR beta chain is shown here with its context. Its antigen is unidentified. This specimen belongs to a study of shared clonotypes between healthy human individuals. Study results and limitations: Sampling used blood alone; tissue repertoires probably differ. Only a few donors were included, so the genetic and exposure-history diversity represented was limited.

Deep level was the assay's run setting. Assay: immunoSEQ multiplex PCR; the TCRdb copy retains only in-frame clones and omits some. The table has hundreds of thousands of clones, almost 97% seen once; the top ten hold roughly 0.05%. There are 15 residues in the CDR3. V was shortened by 3 bases and J by 0 bases, with 9 bases between the two germline ends. The germline gives CDR1 LNHDA, CDR2 SQIVND (reference sequence). The chain recombines TRBV19 with TRBJ1-5, with D possibly being TRBD1 (5 bases). The TCR comes from a woman in her 30s in good health. The sample was naive CD4+ T cells sorted from blood. Subset in this sample: CD45RA+ positively selected. CDR3 sequence (DNA): TGTGCCAGTAGTATCTTCAGGGATAGCAATCAGCCCCAGCATTTT. Amino acids: CASSIFRDSNQPQHF.